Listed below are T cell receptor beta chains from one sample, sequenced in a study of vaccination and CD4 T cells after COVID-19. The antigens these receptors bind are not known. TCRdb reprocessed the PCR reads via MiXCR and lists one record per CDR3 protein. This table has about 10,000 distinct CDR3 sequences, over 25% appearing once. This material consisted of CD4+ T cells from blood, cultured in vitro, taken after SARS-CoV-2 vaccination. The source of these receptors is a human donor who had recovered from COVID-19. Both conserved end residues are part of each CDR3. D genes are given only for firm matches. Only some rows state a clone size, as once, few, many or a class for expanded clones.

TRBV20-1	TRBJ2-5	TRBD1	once	TGCAGTGCAAAGACAGGGGGCGTGGAGACCCAGTACTTC	CSAKTGGVETQYF
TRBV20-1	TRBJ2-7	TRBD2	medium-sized	TGCAGTGCTCTAAAGAGACTAGCGGGGTCCTACGAGCAGTACTTC	CSALKRLAGSYEQYF
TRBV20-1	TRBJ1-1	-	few	TGCAGTGCTAGACTACGGAACACTGAAGCTTTCTTT	CSARLRNTEAFF
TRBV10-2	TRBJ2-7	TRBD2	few	TGCGCCACCAAGACTAGCGGGATCTCCGAGCAGTACTTC	CATKTSGISEQYF
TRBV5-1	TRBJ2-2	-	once	TGCGCCAGCAGCTCGACGGAACCGCGGAAAACCGGGGAGCTGTTTTTT	CASSSTEPRKTGELFF
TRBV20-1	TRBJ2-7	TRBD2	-	TGCAGTGCTCTAAACCCGGGGACTAGCGTCTACGAGCAGTACTTC	CSALNPGTSVYEQYF
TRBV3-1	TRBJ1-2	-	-	TGTGCCAGCAGCCAAGGTACAGTCTATGGCTACACCTTC	CASSQGTVYGYTF
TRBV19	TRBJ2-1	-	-	TGTGCCAGTACTGGGGGTCTGGTCAATGAGCAGTTCTTC	CASTGGLVNEQFF
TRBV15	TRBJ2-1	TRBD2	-	TGTGCCACCAGCTCTCTTGGGACTAGCGGGAGGGATGAGCAGTTCTTC	CATSSLGTSGRDEQFF
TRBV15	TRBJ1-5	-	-	TGTGCCACCAGCCTACCGTGGGATAGCAATCAGCCCCAGCATTTT	CATSLPWDSNQPQHF
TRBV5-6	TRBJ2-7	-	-	TGTGCCAGCACAACCTGGGGGAAAGAGCAGTACTTC	CASTTWGKEQYF
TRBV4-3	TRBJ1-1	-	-	TGCGCCAGCAGCCAAGAGACGGGACGGAGGAACACTGAAGCTTTCTTT	CASSQETGRRNTEAFF
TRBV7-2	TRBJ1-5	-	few	TGTGCCAGCAGCGAACTGGGACTGAGCAATCAGCCCCAGCATTTT	CASSELGLSNQPQHF
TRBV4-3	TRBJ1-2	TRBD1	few	TGCGCCAGCAGCCAAGCCCGGGACAGGGGTGGATATGGCTACACCTTC	CASSQARDRGGYGYTF
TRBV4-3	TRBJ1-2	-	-	TGCGCCAGCAGCCAAGATCCTGGGGACCCAAGAAACAACTATGGCTACACCTTC	CASSQDPGDPRNNYGYTF
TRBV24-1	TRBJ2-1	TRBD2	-	TGTGCCACCAGTGATTTGGCTAGCGGGAGTGAGCAGTTCTTC	CATSDLASGSEQFF
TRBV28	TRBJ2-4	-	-	TGTGCCAGCAGTTTGGGGGGGCGCGGCAAAAACATTCAGTACTTC	CASSLGGRGKNIQYF
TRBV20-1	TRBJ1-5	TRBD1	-	TGCAGTGCTAGACCCTGGACAGGGCGAAATCAGCCCCAGCATTTT	CSARPWTGRNQPQHF
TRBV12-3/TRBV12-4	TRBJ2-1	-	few	TGTGCCAGCATCCCCCTAGGGAGCTCCTACAATGAGCAGTTCTTC	CASIPLGSSYNEQFF
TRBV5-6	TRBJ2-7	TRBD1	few	TGTGCCAGCAGCTTGGCTGCCAGGGGGTGGGAGCAGTACTTC	CASSLAARGWEQYF
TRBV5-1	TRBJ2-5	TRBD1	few	TGCGCCAGCAGCAAGGACAGGGGGTTGGAGACCCAGTACTTC	CASSKDRGLETQYF
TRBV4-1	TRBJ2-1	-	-	TGCGCCAGCAGCCAAGCGGGAGTAGACTTCTACAATGAGCAGTTCTTC	CASSQAGVDFYNEQFF
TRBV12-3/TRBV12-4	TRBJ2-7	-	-	TGTGCCAGCAGTCCCCGGGGTAGCGGACTATCCTACGAGCAGTACTTC	CASSPRGSGLSYEQYF
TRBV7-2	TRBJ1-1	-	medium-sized	TGTGCCAGCAACACATATCTGAACACTGAAGCTTTCTTT	CASNTYLNTEAFF
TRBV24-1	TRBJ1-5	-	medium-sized	TGTGCCACCAGCGGTTCAGGGCCCTATAGCAATCAGCCCCAGCATTTT	CATSGSGPYSNQPQHF
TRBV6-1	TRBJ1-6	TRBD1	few	TGTGCCAGCAGAAAACAGGGGGTTTCACCCCTCCACTTT	CASRKQGVSPLHF
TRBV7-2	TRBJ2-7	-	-	TGTGCCAGCAGCTCCCCCGACGGAAAATACGAGCATTACTTC	CASSSPDGKYEHYF
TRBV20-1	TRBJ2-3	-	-	TGCAGTGCTAGAGCTGGTGGAGCGGCAGGGACGCAGTATTTT	CSARAGGAAGTQYF
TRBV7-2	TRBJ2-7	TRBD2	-	TGTGCCAGCAGTCTAGCGGGGGAGCAGTACTTC	CASSLAGEQYF
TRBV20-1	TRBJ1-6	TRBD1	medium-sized	TGCAGTGCTAGCCCGACAGGGGCCTATAATTCACCCCTCCACTTT	CSASPTGAYNSPLHF
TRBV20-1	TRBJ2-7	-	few	TGCAGTGCTCCCGGGACACTCTACGAGCAGTACTTC	CSAPGTLYEQYF
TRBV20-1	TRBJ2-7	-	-	TGCAGTGCTGTGGACAGAGGGTATGAGCAGTACTTC	CSAVDRGYEQYF
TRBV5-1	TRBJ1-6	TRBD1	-	TGCGCCAGCAGCAGGGACAGAAAAAATTCACCCCTCCACTTT	CASSRDRKNSPLHF
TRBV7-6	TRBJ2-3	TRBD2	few	TGTGCCAGCAGCTCGGGACTAGCGGCAGCCCCTAGCACAGATACGCAGTATTTT	CASSSGLAAAPSTDTQYF
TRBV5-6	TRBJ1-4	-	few	TGTGCCAGCACCATCTACGGGGGCCTTGAAAAACTGTTTTTT	CASTIYGGLEKLFF
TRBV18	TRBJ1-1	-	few	TGTGCCAGCTCACCTTCGGCGGGACTCTTGAACACTGAAGCTTTCTTT	CASSPSAGLLNTEAFF
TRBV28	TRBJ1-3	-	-	TGTGCCAGCAGTGGGGGGCCCTCTGGAAACACCATATATTTT	CASSGGPSGNTIYF
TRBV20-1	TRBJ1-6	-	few	TGCAGTGCTGGGCCGGGGAGGCCTAATTCACCCCTCCACTTT	CSAGPGRPNSPLHF
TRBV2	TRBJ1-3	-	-	TGTGTCAGCAGTGAAAGGAACACCATATATTTT	CVSSERNTIYF
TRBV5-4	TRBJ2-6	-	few	TGTGCCAGCAGCCCATCCGGCGTGTCATACACCTCTGGGGCCAACGTCCTGACTTTC	CASSPSGVSYTSGANVLTF
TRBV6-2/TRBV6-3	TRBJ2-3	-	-	TGTGCCAGCAGTTCGATTAGGTCAGATACGCAGTATTTT	CASSSIRSDTQYF
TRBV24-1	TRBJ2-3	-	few	TGTGCCACTAGGGGAACAGATACGCAGTATTTT	CATRGTDTQYF
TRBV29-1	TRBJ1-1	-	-	TGCAGCGTTGCTAAGGGTAACAGGGACACTGAAGCTTTCTTT	CSVAKGNRDTEAFF
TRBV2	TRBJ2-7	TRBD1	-	TGTGCCAGCAATACTCCGGGACAGGACTCCTACGAGCAGTACTTC	CASNTPGQDSYEQYF
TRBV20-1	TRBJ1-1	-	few	TGCAGTGCTAGGCGGCCACTCGCGAACACTGAAGCTTTCTTT	CSARRPLANTEAFF
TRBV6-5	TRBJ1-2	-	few	TGTGCCAGCAGTTACTCGACAGCCGGTGGCTACACCTTC	CASSYSTAGGYTF
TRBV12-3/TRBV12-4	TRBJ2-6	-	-	TGTGCCAGCAGCAGGGGGGGGGCAATATCTGGGGCCAACGTCCTGACTTTC	CASSRGGAISGANVLTF
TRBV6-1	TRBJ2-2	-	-	TGTGCCGGGGGCGTCGGGGAGCTGTTTTTT	CAGGVGELFF
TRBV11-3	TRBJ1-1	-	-	TGTGCCAGCAGCTTATATTTTGGGACTGAAGCTTTCTTT	CASSLYFGTEAFF
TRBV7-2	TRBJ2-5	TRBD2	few	TGTGCCAGCAGCTTACGAGGGACTAGCGGGGGACCTCAAGAGACCCAGTACTTC	CASSLRGTSGGPQETQYF
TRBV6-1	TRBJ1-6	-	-	TGTGCCAGCAGACCCGACATTAATTCACCCCTCCACTTT	CASRPDINSPLHF
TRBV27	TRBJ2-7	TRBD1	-	TGTGCCAGCGGATTGAACCGGGACAGTGTACCCTACGAGCAGTACTTC	CASGLNRDSVPYEQYF
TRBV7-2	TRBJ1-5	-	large	TGTGCCAGCAGCTTCAATACAGGCAATCAGCCCCAGCATTTT	CASSFNTGNQPQHF